Listed here are 8 T cell receptor beta chains from one sample, sequenced in a study of T cell repertoires in cytomegalovirus infection. Their specific antigens are unknown. MiXCR, run by TCRdb on the reads, gives a single entry per CDR3 protein. The repertoire holds hundreds of thousands of distinct CDR3 sequences, with over 25% as singletons. Here the sequenced sample was cultured CD8+ T cells from PBMCs, taken from culture after CMV antigen stimulation. These receptors came from a human donor in good health (CMV status not recorded). Some clones in this sample may be carry-over from other donors' samples.

The chain recombines TRBV7-6 with TRBJ2-1, with 10 bases that match TRBD2. The CDR3 spans 15 residues. The germline gives CDR1 SGHVS, CDR2 FNYEAQ. The V segment lost 5 bases and the J segment 6 bases; nucleotides outside the gene matches: 7. The CDR3 protein is CASSLYSGGFNEQFF. The CDR3 DNA reads TGTGCCAGCAGCCTCTATAGCGGGGGGTTCAATGAGCAGTTCTTC. Supplemented by reference TRBV7-6 and TRBJ2-1, the full variable domain reads GAGVSQSPRYKVTKRGQDVALRCDPISGHVSLYWYRQALGQGPEFLTYFNYEAQQDKSGLPNDRFSAERPEGSISTLTIQRTEQRDSAMYRCASSLYSGGFNEQFFGPGTRLTVL.

The chain has TRBV2 and TRBJ1-2, with D possibly being TRBD1 (5 bases). Trimming pared 8 bases from V and 4 bases from J, leaving 17 bases between. The CDR3 sequence is 14 residues long. Germline V gives CDR1 SNHLY, CDR2 FYNNEI. CDR3 sequence: CASGHTSASYGYTF. The CDR3 coding sequence is TGTGCCAGCGGACACACCTCCGCAAGCTATGGCTACACCTTC.

The chain combines TRBV5-5 with TRBJ1-1; D remains ambiguous. This CDR3 has 14 residues. Germline CDR1 reads SGHKS; CDR2 reads YYEKEE (reference sequence). V gave up 6 bases and J gave up 1 base, with 13 bases separating them. The CDR3 is CASNFLPGNTEAFF. CDR3 coding DNA: TGTGCCAGCAACTTCCTGCCGGGGAACACTGAAGCTTTCTTT.

This clonotype was seen a few times. J is TRBJ2-3 and V is TRBV12-3 or TRBV12-4; TRBD2 matches 9 bases. The junction had 1 base not matched to a gene; V was cut back by 1 base and J by 2 bases. This CDR3 is 15 amino acids long. CDR3 in amino acids: CASSLVAGVTDTQYF. CDR3 DNA: TGTGCCAGCAGTTTAGTAGCGGGGGTCACAGATACGCAGTATTTT.

The chain uses TRBV10-3 and TRBJ1-5; the match to TRBD1 covers 8 bases. The CDR3 covers 14 residues. Germline V gives CDR1 ENHRY, CDR2 SYGVKD. J lost 8 bases, V lost 8 bases, and 11 bases had no gene match. The CDR3: CAIRGQGLEEPQHF. In nucleotides, the CDR3 is TGTGCCATCCGCGGACAGGGTCTCGAGGAGCCCCAGCATTTT.

The chain joins TRBV20-1 to TRBJ2-3, with 7 bases fitting TRBD2. Germline CDR1 and CDR2: DFQATT and SNEGSKA (reference sequence). This CDR3 comprises 13 residues. J gave up 3 bases and V 3 bases, and 3 bases lay outside the gene matches. DNA of the CDR3: TGCAGTGCTAGCCGCGGGGGAACAGATACGCAGTATTTT. This encodes CSASRGGTDTQYF.

As to this clonotype: Sequence at one end of the junction differs from germline and may be a read error. The chain joins TRBV27 to TRBJ2-1, with D hard to call. The CDR3 sequence is 15 residues long. Germline CDR1 and CDR2: MNHEY and SMNVEV (reference sequence). The CDR3 sequence: CASSLTRSSYNERFF. The CDR3 region has the DNA TGTGCCAGCAGTTTAACCCGGAGCTCCTACAATGAGCGGTTCTTC.

This clonotype was counted many times. The J gene is TRBJ1-6, the V gene TRBV7-3; 11 bases are shared with TRBD1. The CDR3 is 15 residues long. Germline V gene data show CDR1 as SGHTA and CDR2 as FQGTGA. V lost 5 bases and J lost 6; bases outside the gene matches: 3. This chain's CDR3 is CASSAGQGANSPLHF. Here the CDR3 DNA reads TGTGCCAGCAGCGCTGGACAGGGGGCTAATTCACCCCTCCACTTT.